Listed below are T cell receptor beta chains from one sample, sequenced in a study of somatic mutations in cytotoxic T cells in rheumatoid arthritis. The data were produced by immunoSEQ multiplex PCR, yet TCRdb's version contains in-frame clones alone and is incomplete. The repertoire consists of under 20,000 clones, with roughly nine tenths occurring once and the leading ten covering roughly 14%. The material sequenced was CD8+ T cells sorted from blood. The receptor source for this set is a man in his forties in good health. CDR3s include the opening cysteine and the closing phenylalanine or tryptophan.

v_gene	j_gene	CDR3aa
TRBV13	TRBJ1-4	CASSLRASNEKLFF
TRBV4-2	TRBJ2-3	CASSQGHRSSTDTQYF
TRBV19	TRBJ1-2	CASSPASTTDYLNYGYTF
TRBV15	TRBJ1-1	CATSRVGGDRVNTEAFF
TRBV28	TRBJ2-1	CASTGRGIDNEQFF
TRBV21-1	TRBJ1-2	CASDLPPEIF
TRBV4-2	TRBJ2-2	CASSQVAGTSGRTGELFF
TRBV2	TRBJ1-2	CASSVRVGGTYGYTF
TRBV7-7	TRBJ2-7	CASSLGTGAYEQYF
TRBV5-4	TRBJ2-4	CASSPPDRGNIQYF
TRBV7-2	TRBJ1-5	CASSLIGQPSNQPQHF
TRBV5-6	TRBJ2-7	CASRQGRGSYEQYF
TRBV27	TRBJ2-3	CASSPSTGRTDTQYF
TRBV30	TRBJ2-1	CAWSVLGREPNNEQFF
TRBV28	TRBJ2-7	CASSLAGGWGEQYF
TRBV4-1	TRBJ2-7	CASSQAFVSGEQYF
TRBV11-2	TRBJ2-1	CASSRWGNEQFF
TRBV4-1	TRBJ1-6	CASSQEVGQGGGPLHF
TRBV5-1	TRBJ1-1	CASRSTGAMNTEAFF
TRBV27	TRBJ1-1	CASSSLTGMNTEAFF
TRBV29-1	TRBJ1-2	CSVTSRTRGYTF
TRBV7-9	TRBJ2-1	CASSTGLAASYNEQFF
TRBV5-1	TRBJ2-7	CASSESRDRVTYEQYF
TRBV28	TRBJ2-7	CASSFDRGSDEQYF
TRBV28	TRBJ2-1	CASSLRLAGVGYNEQFF
TRBV11-3	TRBJ2-2	CASSSDRAGELFF
TRBV27	TRBJ2-7	CASSLVGRGREQYF
TRBV27	TRBJ2-1	CASSLIGDPLSYNEQFF
TRBV4-3	TRBJ1-2	CASSQDRGPGTGNYGYTF
TRBV7-9	TRBJ1-1	CASSIRGPDRNTEAFF
TRBV7-3	TRBJ2-3	CASSLVSGDLDTQYF
TRBV7-9	TRBJ2-1	CASSPLAGGLDNEQFF
TRBV27	TRBJ2-2	CASSLSSGQEIPGELFF
TRBV7-9	TRBJ2-1	CASTLTSGPSPNEQFF
TRBV5-1	TRBJ1-6	CASSPDRRYYSPLHF
TRBV4-1	TRBJ2-7	CASSQDPTGQSYEQYF
TRBV27	TRBJ2-3	CASSLTSGRDTQYF
TRBV4-3	TRBJ1-6	CASSQDHRGRNSPLHF
TRBV7-2	TRBJ2-1	CASRPHGRRYNEQFF
TRBV20-1	TRBJ2-1	CSATPEEQFF
TRBV27	TRBJ1-2	CASSFLDQGGYTF
TRBV27	TRBJ2-7	CASRLSRVGRGEYEQYF
TRBV5-1	TRBJ2-7	CASRPLAGSSYEQYF
TRBV7-9	TRBJ2-7	CASSLARQGTYEQYF
TRBV15	TRBJ2-7	CATSTREGKVQYF
TRBV9	TRBJ2-7	CASSASGEVAPSHEQYF
TRBV6-5	TRBJ1-1	CASSYLGPLNTEASF
TRBV7-6	TRBJ1-6	CASSPNRGDYNSPLHF
TRBV27	TRBJ2-5	CASSLTSGTRGTQYF
TRBV7-2	TRBJ1-4	CASSFTGGTNEKLFF
TRBV28	TRBJ2-2	CASSPGQDTGELFF
TRBV19	TRBJ1-6	CASSITSPQSPLHF